Listed here are 26 T cell receptor beta chains from one sample, sequenced in a study of technical replicates of blood from a few donors. Some clones are missing from TCRdb's copy, which holds only in-frame ones; the method was immunoSEQ multiplex PCR. The sample holds 100,000 or so clones, 95% seen once. Sequenced sample: T cells isolated from PBMCs. These TCRs come from a human donor in good health.

CDR3 nucleotides: TGCAGCGTTACTAGCGGGAGGAGGTACGAGCAGTACTTC. Its protein is CSVTSGRRYEQYF. The V and J genes are TRBV29-1 and TRBJ2-7; 12 nucleotides align to TRBD2. Germline lookup yields CDR1 SQVTM and CDR2 ANQGSEA. V trimming: 5 bases; J trimming: 4 bases; junction bases outside the gene matches: 3. The length of the CDR3 is 13 residues.

The chain recombines TRBV7-2 with TRBJ2-7; 8 bases line up with TRBD1. The trim removed 5 bases at V and 4 bases at J, leaving 13 bases unmatched. Germline V gene sequence: CDR1 SGHTA, CDR2 FQGNSA. The CDR3 consists of 16 residues. In DNA, the CDR3 is TGTGCCAGCAGCCTAGGGGACAGGCTGGTTCCTTACGAGCAGTACTTC. Encoded protein: CASSLGDRLVPYEQYF. The complete variable domain, with remaining parts taken from reference TRBV7-2 and TRBJ2-7, reads GAGVSQSPSNKVTEKGKDVELRCDPISGHTALYWYRQSLGQGLEFLIYFQGNSAPDKSGLPSDRFSAERTGGSVSTLTIQRTQQEDSAVYLCASSLGDRLVPYEQYFGPGTRLTVT.

This chain connects TRBV12-5 to TRBJ2-4; no clear D gene. Germline CDR1 is LGHNT and CDR2 is FRNRAP. The CDR3 sequence is 17 residues long. The ends were cut back, 5 bases at V and 8 bases at J, with 25 bases in the middle. CDR3 region: CASGPPSRPSDPHIQYF. The CDR3, as DNA: TGTGCTAGTGGTCCCCCAAGCAGGCCGTCTGATCCCCACATTCAGTACTTC.

The V gene is TRBV5-1, the J gene TRBJ2-7; 8 bases line up with TRBD1. The CDR3 spans 14 residues. With 4 bases clipped from V and 3 bases from J, the junction kept 6 bases outside the gene matches. CDR1 is SGHRS and CDR2 is YFSETQ in the germline V gene. CDR3 coding DNA: TGCGCCAGCAGCGAGCGGACAGGGTTCTACGAGCAGTACTTC. This codes for CASSERTGFYEQYF.

In its sample, this clone was seen a few times. The chain carries TRBV11-3 and TRBJ1-1; D not certain. This CDR3 contains 11 residues. V lost 3 bases and J lost 8, with 7 bases in between. Per the germline V gene, CDR1 is SGHNT and CDR2 is YENEEA. CDR3 sequence (DNA): TGTGCCAGCAGCTTCAGCGGGGAAGCTTTCTTT. This encodes CASSFSGEAFF. Drawing the rest from reference TRBV11-3 and TRBJ1-1, the complete variable domain is EAGVVQSPRYKIIEKKQPVAFWCNPISGHNTLYWYLQNLGQGPELLIRYENEEAVDDSQLPKDRFSAERLKGVDSTLKIQPAELGDSAVYLCASSFSGEAFFGQGTRLTVV.

The rearrangement joins TRBV6-5 to TRBJ2-7; D uncertain. Trimming stripped 6 bases from V and 3 bases from J, with 9 bases between. The CDR3 spans 12 residues. Germline assignment: CDR1 MNHEY and CDR2 SVGAGI. CDR3 in DNA: TGTGCCAGCAGCCCAACGGGCTACGAGCAGTACTTC. Its translation: CASSPTGYEQYF.

The genes are TRBV27 and TRBJ2-2; 9 bases align to TRBD1. CDR1 MNHEY and CDR2 SMNVEV come from the germline V gene (reference sequence). This CDR3 is built from 14 residues. After removal of 6 bases from V and 3 bases from J, the junction contained 2 bases not matched to a gene. The CDR3 sequence: CASRWTGDTGELFF. CDR3 bases: TGTGCCAGCAGGTGGACAGGGGACACCGGGGAGCTGTTTTTT.

The chain has TRBV18 and TRBJ1-5; TRBD1 might be the D (5 bases). Germline V gene data show CDR1 as KGHSH and CDR2 as LQKENI. The CDR3 totals 14 residues. The V end lost 2 bases, the J end lost 7 bases, and 12 bases lay between the germline ends. As DNA, the CDR3 is TGTGCCAGCTCACCAAGGCAGGGAGGACAGCCCCAGCATTTT. Protein product: CASSPRQGGQPQHF.

J is TRBJ2-5 and V is TRBV15, with TRBD2 matching 8 bases. CDR1 and CDR2 (germline): LNHNV, YYDKDF (reference sequence). CDR3 length: 20 amino acids. Trimming at V came to 0 bases and at J to 0 bases, leaving 15 bases not matched to a gene. CDR3 sequence reads: CATSREWVGAGGPDQETQYF. Written as DNA, the CDR3 is TGTGCCACCAGCAGAGAGTGGGTGGGTGCGGGGGGACCCGACCAAGAGACCCAGTACTTC.

This sequence joins TRBV4-1 and TRBJ2-3; TRBD1 matches at 9 bases. Germline V CDR1 and CDR2: MGHRA, YSYEKL. The junction had 5 bases not matched to a gene; V was cut back by 4 bases and J by 3 bases. There are 15 residues in the CDR3. CDR3 loop: CASSLTGGHTDTQYF. The CDR3 DNA follows: TGCGCCAGCAGCCTCACAGGGGGCCATACAGATACGCAGTATTTT.

The V and J genes are TRBV29-1 and TRBJ2-2; 8 nucleotides agree with TRBD2. V gave up 4 bases and J gave up 9 bases; unmatched junction bases: 4. Germline CDR1 is SQVTM and CDR2 is ANQGSEA. The CDR3 contains 12 residues. Here the CDR3 DNA reads TGCAGCGTTGTCGGGGGGGGCAGGGAGCTGTTTTTT. Protein product: CSVVGGGRELFF.

This clone has only one observation. The gene calls are TRBV10-1 and TRBJ1-2; D not certain. This CDR3 is built from 12 residues. Trimming shortened V by 0 bases and J by 4 bases, and 3 bases separated the two germline ends. Germline CDR1 is WNHNN and CDR2 is SYGVQD (reference sequence). Here the CDR3 DNA reads TGCGCCAGCAGTGAGTCCTCCTATGGCTACACCTTC. Its protein product is CASSESSYGYTF.

On this clone: In the same sample, other DNA sequences code for this CDR3. The rearrangement joins TRBV1 to TRBJ2-7; the table gives TRBD1 as D, unverified against the DNA. TRBV1 is termed a pseudogene. The CDR3 extends over 18 amino acids. CDR3 bases: TGCACCAGCAGACAACCTTGCAGGGGAAGTGAAACCTCCTACGAGCAGTACTTC. Translation gives CTSRQPCRGSETSYEQYF.

The chain employs TRBV5-1 and TRBJ1-2, with 10 bases identical to TRBD1. CDR3 length equals 15 residues. CDR1 is SGHRS and CDR2 is YFSETQ in the germline V gene. Trimming cost V 4 bases and J 6 bases; bases outside gene matches: 9. CDR3 DNA sequence: TGCGCCAGCAGCCCCGGACAGGGGGTAATTAATGGCTACACCTTC. This translates into CASSPGQGVINGYTF.

The J gene is TRBJ2-2, the V gene TRBV4-1; 8 bases agree with TRBD2. V gave up 0 bases and J gave up 1 base; unmatched junction bases: 10. The CDR3 length is 19 residues. The V gene's germline CDR1 is MGHRA and CDR2 YSYEKL. The CDR3 loop reads CASSQDDGRATWNTGELFF. In DNA form, the CDR3 reads TGCGCCAGCAGCCAAGACGACGGGAGGGCCACTTGGAACACCGGGGAGCTGTTTTTT.

The chain uses TRBV25-1 and TRBJ2-5; 7 nucleotides match TRBD1. The germline V gene encodes CDR1 MGHDK and CDR2 SYGVNS. V dropped 5 bases and J dropped 2; count of bases not matched to a gene: 8. The CDR3 consists of 15 residues. The CDR3 nucleotides are TGTGCCAGCAGTCCTCGGACAGGCCTACAAGAGACCCAGTACTTC. Translated, it gives CASSPRTGLQETQYF.

The chain has TRBV19 and TRBJ1-2; 8 bases agree with TRBD1. V was clipped by 7 bases and J by 8 bases; unmatched bases: 6. Germline values: CDR1 LNHDA, CDR2 SQIVND (reference sequence). The CDR3 has 12 residues. Written as DNA, the CDR3 is TGTGCCAGTACAGGGGGCCCCGTGGGCTACACCTTC. Translating it yields CASTGGPVGYTF.

The gene calls are TRBV5-1 and TRBJ2-7; tentative D call: TRBD1 (5 bases). Deletions cut 0 bases from V and 6 bases from J, with 10 bases between. CDR3 length: 13 residues. Germline V gives CDR1 SGHRS, CDR2 YFSETQ. The CDR3 sequence is CASSLGTPGEQYF. In DNA, the CDR3 is TGCGCCAGCAGCTTGGGGACACCCGGCGAGCAGTACTTC.

The chain combines TRBV2 with TRBJ2-7, with no clear D. The CDR3 consists of 11 residues. V was cut by 3 bases and J by 2 bases, with 2 bases left in between. Germline V CDR1 and CDR2: SNHLY, FYNNEI. DNA of the CDR3: TGTGCCAGCAGTGATACCTACGAGCAGTACTTC. Its translation is CASSDTYEQYF.

V gene TRBV5-1 combines with J gene TRBJ1-2; 8 nucleotides line up with TRBD1. Germline trimming cut 4 bases from V and 4 bases from J; bases unmatched to any gene: 12. Germline-derived CDR1 and CDR2 are SGHRS and YFSETQ. The CDR3 contains 16 residues. This CDR3 is CASSPQGAGRVYGYTF. CDR3 sequence (DNA): TGCGCCAGCAGCCCCCAGGGGGCAGGGCGAGTCTATGGCTACACCTTC.

CDR3 bases: TGTGCCAGCAGGACAGGGGCCTACGAGCAGTACTTC. This sequence encodes CASRTGAYEQYF. The chain uses TRBV28 and TRBJ2-7; the match to TRBD1 covers 8 bases. Trimming took 6 bases from V and 2 from J; bases not matched to a gene: 0. Germline V gives CDR1 MDHEN, CDR2 SYDVKM. CDR3 length: 12 residues.

This chain uses TRBV9 with TRBJ1-2; 8 bases map to TRBD1. The CDR3 spans 13 residues. V was clipped by 6 bases and J by 8 bases; unmatched bases: 9. Germline loops: CDR1 SGDLS, CDR2 YYNGEE. The CDR3 is CASTGQGGIGYTF. The CDR3 DNA sequence: TGTGCCAGCACCGGACAGGGAGGGATCGGCTACACCTTC.

The chain carries TRBV9 and TRBJ1-3; 8 bases align to TRBD1. Germline loops: CDR1 SGDLS, CDR2 YYNGEE. This CDR3 has 15 residues. After removal of 4 bases from V and 8 bases from J, the junction contained 11 bases not matched to a gene. In DNA form, the CDR3 reads TGTGCCAGCAGCCCGCGAGGACAGGGCGCCGACACCATATATTTT. It specifies CASSPRGQGADTIYF. Full variable domain (missing parts from reference TRBV9 and TRBJ1-3): DSGVTQTPKHLITATGQRVTLRCSPRSGDLSVYWYQQSLDQGLQFLIQYYNGEERAKGNILERFSAQQFPDLHSELNLSSLELGDSALYFCASSPRGQGADTIYFGEGSWLTVV.

This chain links TRBV30 with TRBJ1-2; no firm D call. Germline CDR1 GTSNPN, CDR2 SVGIG (reference sequence). V lost 0 bases and J 6 bases, leaving 11 bases between the germline ends. The CDR3 spans 13 residues. As DNA, the CDR3 is TGTGCCTGGAGTGTACTACTGTCCGATGGCTACACCTTC. Its protein is CAWSVLLSDGYTF.

This clone has only one observation. The rearrangement links TRBV27 to TRBJ2-7; D might be TRBD1 (5 bases). The length of the CDR3 is 14 residues. With 5 bases removed from V and 2 bases from J, the gap between germline ends came to 13 bases. Germline CDR1 MNHEY, CDR2 SMNVEV (reference sequence). CDR3 coding DNA: TGTGCCAGCAGTCCTGGGGCGGCACCCTACGAGCAGTACTTC. Translation gives CASSPGAAPYEQYF.

The V and J genes are TRBV7-9 and TRBJ2-7; 7 bases are a match to TRBD1. Germline CDR1 and CDR2: SEHNR and FQNEAQ (reference sequence). The CDR3 is 14 amino acids. V lost 5 bases, J lost 6 bases, and 10 bases stayed unmatched. In DNA form, the CDR3 reads TGTGCCAGCAGCCCTTGGGACAGCTCGAGCGAGCAGTACTTC. Residues: CASSPWDSSSEQYF.